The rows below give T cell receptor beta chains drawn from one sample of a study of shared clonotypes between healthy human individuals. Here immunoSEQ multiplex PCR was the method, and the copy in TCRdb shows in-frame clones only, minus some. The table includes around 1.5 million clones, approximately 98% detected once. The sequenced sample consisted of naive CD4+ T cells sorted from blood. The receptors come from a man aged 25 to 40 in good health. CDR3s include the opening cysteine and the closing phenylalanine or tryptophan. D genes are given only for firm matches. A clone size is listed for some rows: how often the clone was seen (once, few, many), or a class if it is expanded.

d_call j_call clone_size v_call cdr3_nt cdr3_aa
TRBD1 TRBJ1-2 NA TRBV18 TGTGCCAGCTCACCGGAGACAGGGGGCGCGAAGGGCTATGGCTACACCTTC CASSPETGGAKGYGYTF
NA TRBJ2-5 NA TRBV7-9 TGTGCCAGCAGCTTAGGGCTCCCGGTGACCTTGGAGACCCAGTACTTC CASSLGLPVTLETQYF
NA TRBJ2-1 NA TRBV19 TGTGCCAGTAGTATAGGGGGGATGTCCTACAATGAGCAGTTCTTC CASSIGGMSYNEQFF
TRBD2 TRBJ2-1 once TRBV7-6 TGTGCCAGCAGCTTAGTTGTTACTAGCGGGTACAATGAGCAGTTCTTC CASSLVVTSGYNEQFF
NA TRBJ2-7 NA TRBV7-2 TGTGCCAGCAGCTCTCATGCGTTACGGACCTTGGAGCAGTACTTC CASSSHALRTLEQYF
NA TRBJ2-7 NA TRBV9 TGTGCCAGCAGCGCCGGACGCCATTTCTACGAGCAGTACTTC CASSAGRHFYEQYF
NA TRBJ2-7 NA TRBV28 TGTGCCAGCAGTTCCCCCTCGGGCGCCGGCTCCTACGAGCAGTACTTC CASSSPSGAGSYEQYF
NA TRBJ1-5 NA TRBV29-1 TGCAGCGTTGGATCTTCACAGTTCCAGCCCCAGCATTTT CSVGSSQFQPQHF
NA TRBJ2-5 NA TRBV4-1 TGCGCCAGCAGTCCTAAACCCACCGGAGGGGTGGGAGAGACCCAGTACTTC CASSPKPTGGVGETQYF
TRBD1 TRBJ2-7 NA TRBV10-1 TGCGCCAGCAGTGAGGGGACAGGCGGTTACGAGCAGTACTTC CASSEGTGGYEQYF
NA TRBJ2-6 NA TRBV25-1 TGTGCCAGCAGTGACGGTAGAGATGGACAAAGTCGGGCCAACGTCCTGACTTTC CASSDGRDGQSRANVLTF
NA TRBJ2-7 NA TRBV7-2 TGTGCCAGCAGCCGAGGTACTGGCGGCGACCTCACCTACGAGCAGTACTTC CASSRGTGGDLTYEQYF
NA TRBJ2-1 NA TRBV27 TGTGCCAGCAAGACCGGGACAACGAATGAGCAGTTCTTC CASKTGTTNEQFF
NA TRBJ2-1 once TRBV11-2 TGTGCCAGCAGCTTAGCGGGAGCCAGTGTAAATGAGCAGTTCTTC CASSLAGASVNEQFF
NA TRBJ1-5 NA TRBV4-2 TGTGCCAGCAGCCAAGATGCGCAGGGACCCTATAGCAATCAGCCCCAGCATTTT CASSQDAQGPYSNQPQHF
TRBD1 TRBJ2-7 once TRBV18 TGTGCCAGCTCCCCTCTACCGGGACAGACGGAGCAGTACTTC CASSPLPGQTEQYF
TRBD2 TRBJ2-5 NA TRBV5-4 TGTGCCAGCAGCTTGGGAGGACTAGCGGGATCTCAAGAGAGCCAGTACTTC CASSLGGLAGSQESQYF
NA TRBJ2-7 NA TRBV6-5 TGTGCATCTAGGGGGAGTCTCTCCTACGAGCAGTACTTC CASRGSLSYEQYF
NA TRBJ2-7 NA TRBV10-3 TGTGCCATCAGTGTTTTGGACGTAGCAAGCGGGCAGTACTTC CAISVLDVASGQYF
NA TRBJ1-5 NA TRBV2 TGTGCCAGCAGTCCCCGGGACGGGAATCAGCCCCAGCATTTT CASSPRDGNQPQHF
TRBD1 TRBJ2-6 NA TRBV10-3 TGTGCCATCAGTGGGAGACAGGGTACCTCTGGGGCCAACGTCCTGACTTTC CAISGRQGTSGANVLTF
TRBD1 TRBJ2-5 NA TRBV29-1 TGCAGCGTTACGACAGGGCTCGAGACCCAGTACTTC CSVTTGLETQYF
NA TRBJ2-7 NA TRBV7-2 TGTGCCAGCAGCTTATTAAGCGAGCAGTACTTC CASSLLSEQYF
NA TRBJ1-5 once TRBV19 TGTGCCAGTACCGACGACCCGGATCAGCCCCAGCATTTT CASTDDPDQPQHF
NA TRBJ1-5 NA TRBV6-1 TGTGCCAGCAGTGAATCAAGGGGAGGCAATCAGCCCCAGCATTTT CASSESRGGNQPQHF
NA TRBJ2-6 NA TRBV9 TGTGCCAGCAGCGTAGAAAATCCTGGGGCCAACGTCCTGACTTTC CASSVENPGANVLTF
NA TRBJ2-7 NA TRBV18 TGTGCCAGCTCAAGCCTTCCCGGACTCCAGAGCTCCTACGAGCAGTACTTC CASSSLPGLQSSYEQYF
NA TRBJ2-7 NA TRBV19 TGTGCCAGTAGTTGGGCAGACAGCTCCTACGAGCAGTACTTC CASSWADSSYEQYF
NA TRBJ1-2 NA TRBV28 TGTGCCAGCAGTTTTGACAGCTATGGCTACACCTTC CASSFDSYGYTF
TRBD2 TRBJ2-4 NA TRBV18 TGTGCCAGCTCACCTGTAGGCCACGCGGGAGGAAACATTCAGTACTTC CASSPVGHAGGNIQYF
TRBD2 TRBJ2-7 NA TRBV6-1 TGTGCCAGCAGGGAGACTAGCGGAGCCTACGAGCAGTACTTC CASRETSGAYEQYF
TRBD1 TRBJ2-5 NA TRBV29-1 TGCACCTCGCAGGGGGAAACCAAAGAGACCCAGTACTTC CTSQGETKETQYF
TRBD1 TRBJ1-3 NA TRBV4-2 TGTGCCAGCAGCCAAGGACAGGGGGACGGAAACACCATATATTTT CASSQGQGDGNTIYF
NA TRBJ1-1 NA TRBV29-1 TGCAGCGTTGAAGATAGGTGGAAGAACACTGAAGCTTTCTTT CSVEDRWKNTEAFF
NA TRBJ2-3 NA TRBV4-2 TGTGCCAGCAGCCCCCGGGGCAGGGCCGATACGCAGTATTTT CASSPRGRADTQYF
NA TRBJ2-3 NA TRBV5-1 TGCGCCAGCAGCTTGGCGGTAGGCGGTGGAAATACGCAGTATTTT CASSLAVGGGNTQYF
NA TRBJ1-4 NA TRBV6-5 TGTGCCAGCAGCATCAGGACGCAGAGTCAGGGGAAACTGTTTTTT CASSIRTQSQGKLFF
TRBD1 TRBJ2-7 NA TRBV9 TGTGCCAGCAGCCGGGACAGGGTATCTGGCGAGCAGTACTTC CASSRDRVSGEQYF
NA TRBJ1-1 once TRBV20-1 TGCAGTGCTAGAGACCTTAGGGGAGCTTTCTTT CSARDLRGAFF
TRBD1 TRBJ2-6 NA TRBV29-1 TGCAGCGTTGGGGACAGGCCCTCTGGGGCCAACGTCCTGACTTTC CSVGDRPSGANVLTF
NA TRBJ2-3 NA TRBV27 TGTGCCAGCAGTTTAATCGCCCTGGGACGGGGCACAGATACGCAGTATTTT CASSLIALGRGTDTQYF
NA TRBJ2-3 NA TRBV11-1 TGTGCCAGCAGCTTAAGAACTGTCACAGATACGCAGTATTTT CASSLRTVTDTQYF
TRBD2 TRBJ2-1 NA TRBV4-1 TGCGCCAGCAGCCCTTGGACTAGCGGGAGCTCCTACAATGAGCAGTTCTTC CASSPWTSGSSYNEQFF
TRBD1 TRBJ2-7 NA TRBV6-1 TGTGCCAGCAGTGGGGGACAGGGTTCCTACGAGCAGTACTTC CASSGGQGSYEQYF
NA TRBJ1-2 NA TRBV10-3 TGTGCCATCAGTGACGGGTCGAGGAATGGCTACACCTTC CAISDGSRNGYTF
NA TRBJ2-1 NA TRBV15 TGTGCCACCAGCAGAGATCCCCTCCTAGACACGGCCTACAATGAGCAGTTCTTC CATSRDPLLDTAYNEQFF
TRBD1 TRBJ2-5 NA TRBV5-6 TGTGCCAGCAGCAACAGGGGGGAGACCCAGTACTTC CASSNRGETQYF
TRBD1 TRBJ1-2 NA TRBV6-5 TGTGCCGCCTCCCTGGGACAGGGGACTACCTATGGCTACACCTTC CAASLGQGTTYGYTF
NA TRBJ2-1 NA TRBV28 TGTGCCAGCAGTTTAAATGGGGGTCTTGTGTACAATGAGCAGTTCTTC CASSLNGGLVYNEQFF
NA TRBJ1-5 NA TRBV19 TGTGCCAGTAGTGCAGTCTTGATTCAGGGGAATCAGCCCCAGCATTTT CASSAVLIQGNQPQHF
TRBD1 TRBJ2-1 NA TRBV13 TGTGCCAGCACAGCTTTGGGACAGGGGGCCCATGAGCAGTTCTTC CASTALGQGAHEQFF
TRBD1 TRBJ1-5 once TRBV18 TGTGCCAGCTCAACACAGGGGGTCGATAGCAATCAGCCCCAGCATTTT CASSTQGVDSNQPQHF
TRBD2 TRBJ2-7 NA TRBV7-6 TGTGCCAACGGGGGGGACTCCTACGAGCAGTACTTC CANGGDSYEQYF